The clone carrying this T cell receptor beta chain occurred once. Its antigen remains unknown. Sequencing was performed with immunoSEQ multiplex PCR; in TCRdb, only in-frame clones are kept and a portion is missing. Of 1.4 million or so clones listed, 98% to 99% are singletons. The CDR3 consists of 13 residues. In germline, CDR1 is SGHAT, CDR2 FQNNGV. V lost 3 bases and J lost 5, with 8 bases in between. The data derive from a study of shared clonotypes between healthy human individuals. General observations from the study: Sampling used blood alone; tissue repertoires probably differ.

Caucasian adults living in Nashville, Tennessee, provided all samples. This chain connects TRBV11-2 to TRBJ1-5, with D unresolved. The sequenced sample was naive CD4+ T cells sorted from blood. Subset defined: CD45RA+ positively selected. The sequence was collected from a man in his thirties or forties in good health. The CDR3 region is CASSLGIYQPQHF. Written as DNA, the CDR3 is TGTGCCAGCAGCTTGGGCATCTATCAGCCCCAGCATTTT.